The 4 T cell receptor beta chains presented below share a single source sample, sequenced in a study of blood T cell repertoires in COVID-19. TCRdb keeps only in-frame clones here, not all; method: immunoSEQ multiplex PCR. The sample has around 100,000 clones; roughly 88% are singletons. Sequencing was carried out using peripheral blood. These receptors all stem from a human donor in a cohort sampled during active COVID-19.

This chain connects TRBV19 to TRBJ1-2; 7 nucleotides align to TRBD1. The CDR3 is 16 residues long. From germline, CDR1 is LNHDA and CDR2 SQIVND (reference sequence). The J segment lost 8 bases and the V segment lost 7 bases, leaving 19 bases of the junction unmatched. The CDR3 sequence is CASTTTTGQALWGYTF. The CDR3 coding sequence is TGTGCCAGTACCACAACGACCGGACAGGCCCTATGGGGCTACACCTTC.

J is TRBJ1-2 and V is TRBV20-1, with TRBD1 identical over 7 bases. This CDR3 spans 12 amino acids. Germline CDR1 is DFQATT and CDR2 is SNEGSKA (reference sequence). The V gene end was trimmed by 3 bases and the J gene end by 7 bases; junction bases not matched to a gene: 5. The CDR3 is CSASWAGGGYTF. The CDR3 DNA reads TGCAGTGCTAGTTGGGCAGGGGGTGGCTACACCTTC.

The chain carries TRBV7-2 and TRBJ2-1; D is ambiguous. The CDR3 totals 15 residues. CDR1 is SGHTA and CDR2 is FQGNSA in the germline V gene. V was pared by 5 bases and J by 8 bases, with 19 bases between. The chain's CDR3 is CASSLLGSAGDEQFF. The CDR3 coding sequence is TGTGCCAGCAGCCTACTCGGGTCCGCCGGCGATGAGCAGTTCTTC.

This chain's CDR3 is CSAQGTEAFF. The CDR3 DNA reads as TGCAGCGCACAGGGAACTGAAGCTTTCTTT. The chain recombines TRBV29-1 with TRBJ1-1; weak D call: TRBD1 (6 bases). This CDR3 has 10 residues. V lost 7 bases and J 5 bases, leaving 8 bases between the germline ends. Looked up from germline, CDR1 is SQVTM and CDR2 is ANQGSEA.